The 24 T cell receptor beta chains below come from one sample, sequenced in a study of OX40 agonist ivuxolimab in advanced cancers. Using immunoSEQ multiplex PCR, the repertoire was profiled, and TCRdb retains in-frame clones only, with some absent. The sample contains some 60,000 clones, 85% to 90% of which appear only once. This specimen consisted of CD4+ or CD8+ T cells sorted from blood, obtained in a trial of the OX40 agonist ivuxolimab. The source is an adult with an advanced solid tumor such as melanoma, head and neck, liver or kidney cancer.

V usage is TRBV7-9 and J usage is TRBJ2-3; D not resolved. This CDR3 has 12 residues. In germline, CDR1 is SEHNR, CDR2 FQNEAQ (reference sequence). Trimming removed 7 bases from V and 6 bases from J, with 11 bases in between. CDR3 in amino acids: CASNRRPDTQYF. The CDR3 DNA reads TGTGCCAGCAACCGCCGGCCCGATACGCAGTATTTT.

Remarks on this clone: The sample holds other DNA sequences that translate to the same CDR3. The V gene is TRBV6-1, the J gene TRBJ2-7; D is unresolved. The CDR3 sequence is 11 residues long. Trimming left V 6 bases short and J 2 bases short, with 5 bases between. Per germline, CDR1 MNHNS and CDR2 SASEGT. The CDR3 coding sequence is TGTGCCAGCAGCGGGCCCTACGAGCAGTACTTC. As protein: CASSGPYEQYF.

The rearrangement joins TRBV2 to TRBJ2-2; 9 positions match TRBD1. The length of the CDR3 is 14 residues. Per the germline V gene, CDR1 is SNHLY and CDR2 is FYNNEI. V dropped 6 bases and J dropped 3; count of bases not matched to a gene: 2. CDR3 nucleotides: TGTGCCAGCAGCGGGACAGGGTACACCGGGGAGCTGTTTTTT. This sequence encodes CASSGTGYTGELFF.

The gene calls are TRBV27 and TRBJ2-3, with D hard to call. Germline CDR1 reads MNHEY; CDR2 reads SMNVEV (reference sequence). V was pared by 4 bases and J by 2 bases, with 4 bases between. The CDR3 is made up of 12 amino acids. The CDR3 loop reads CASSSATDTQYF. As DNA, the CDR3 is TGTGCCAGCAGTTCAGCCACAGATACGCAGTATTTT.

This clone was seen only once. The V and J genes are TRBV7-2 and TRBJ1-5; D possibly corresponds to TRBD1 (5 bases). CDR1 is SGHTA and CDR2 is FQGNSA in the germline V gene. V shed 1 base and J shed 5 bases, with 12 bases lying between them. The CDR3 has 15 amino acids. The chain's CDR3 is CASSLEGSSYQPQHF. The CDR3 DNA sequence: TGTGCCAGCAGCTTAGAGGGGTCCAGTTATCAGCCCCAGCATTTT.

The V gene is TRBV5-8, the J gene TRBJ1-5; D possibly corresponds to TRBD1 (5 bases). This CDR3 region has 13 residues. Germline V gene lookup returns CDR1 SGHTS and CDR2 YDEGEE. Deletions cut 4 bases from V and 2 bases from J, with 7 bases between. CDR3 coding DNA: TGTGCCAGCAGCGGGGCAGGCAATCAGCCCCAGCATTTT. As protein: CASSGAGNQPQHF.

The chain links TRBV19 to TRBJ1-3; D gene uncertain. The V end was cut by 9 bases, the J end by 1 base, with 10 bases between. This CDR3 region has 13 residues. CDR1 and CDR2 from the germline V gene are LNHDA and SQIVND (reference sequence). CDR3 nucleotides: TGTGCCAGCAAGGTGGTATCTGGAAACACCATATATTTT. As protein: CASKVVSGNTIYF.

The J gene is TRBJ1-5, the V gene TRBV5-1, with TRBD1 matching over 7 bases. The CDR3 loop spans 15 amino acids. Germline loops: CDR1 SGHRS, CDR2 YFSETQ. J lost 3 bases, V lost 0 bases, and 3 bases had no gene match. The CDR3 here is CASSLGGGNNQPQHF. The CDR3 DNA reads TGCGCCAGCAGCTTGGGAGGGGGCAACAATCAGCCCCAGCATTTT.

This clone appeared a single time. The V and J genes are TRBV18 and TRBJ1-5, with a weak D call TRBD1 (5 bases). Germline CDR1 is KGHSH and CDR2 is LQKENI. The CDR3 contains 16 residues. The ends were cut back, 2 bases at V and 5 bases at J, with 16 bases in the middle. CDR3 protein: CASSPFETAQHQPQHF. CDR3 DNA: TGTGCCAGCTCACCATTTGAGACAGCTCAACATCAGCCCCAGCATTTT. Full variable domain (remainder filled in from reference TRBV18 and TRBJ1-5): NAGVMQNPRHLVRRRGQEARLRCSPMKGHSHVYWYRQLPEEGLKFMVYLQKENIIDESGMPKERFSAEFPKEGPSILRIQQVVRGDSAAYFCASSPFETAQHQPQHFGDGTRLSIL.

CDR3 in amino acids: CASSDGIPGQRISYEQYF. The CDR3, as DNA: TGTGCCAGCAGCGACGGAATACCGGGACAGCGAATTTCCTACGAGCAGTACTTC. The rearrangement joins TRBV28 to TRBJ2-7; 7 positions match TRBD1. Germline values: CDR1 MDHEN, CDR2 SYDVKM. This CDR3 has 18 residues. The junction had 18 bases not matched to a gene; V was cut back by 6 bases and J by 1 base.

This chain connects TRBV11-1 to TRBJ1-4; TRBD1 is a possible D gene (6 bases). Deletions cut 4 bases from V and 6 bases from J, with 12 bases between. There are 14 residues in the CDR3. Germline CDR1 SGHAT, CDR2 FQDESV (reference sequence). The CDR3, as DNA: TGTGCCAGCAGCTCGTCCGGGGGCTATGAAAAACTGTTTTTT. Translation gives CASSSSGGYEKLFF.

The rearrangement uses TRBV5-1 and TRBJ1-4; the D gene is possibly TRBD1 (6 bases). Trimming pared 3 bases from V and 7 bases from J, leaving 16 bases between. CDR1 and CDR2 from the germline V gene are SGHRS and YFSETQ. This CDR3 has 15 amino acids. The CDR3: CASSSEGRGGEKLFF. CDR3 coding DNA: TGCGCCAGCAGCTCGGAGGGTCGAGGGGGTGAAAAACTGTTTTTT.

The table lists this clone with a count of one. The chain recombines TRBV7-2 with TRBJ1-5; D may be TRBD1 (5 bases). The CDR3 spans 15 residues. V lost 1 base and J lost 1, with 8 bases in between. In germline, CDR1 is SGHTA, CDR2 FQGNSA. Here the CDR3 reads CASSLVAGSNQPQHF. The CDR3 DNA follows: TGTGCCAGCAGCTTAGTGGCAGGGAGCAATCAGCCCCAGCATTTT. The full variable domain, in which reference TRBV7-2 and TRBJ1-5 provide the parts outside the CDR3, is GAGVSQSPSNKVTEKGKDVELRCDPISGHTALYWYRQSLGQGLEFLIYFQGNSAPDKSGLPSDRFSAERTGGSVSTLTIQRTQQEDSAVYLCASSLVAGSNQPQHFGDGTRLSIL.

This clone was detected only once. V is TRBV7-2 and J is TRBJ2-7; the D gene is possibly TRBD1 (5 bases). The CDR3 sequence is 14 residues long. Germline loops: CDR1 SGHTA, CDR2 FQGNSA. V was trimmed by 1 base and J by 2 bases, leaving 9 bases between them. This CDR3 is CASSLEGNTYEQYF. The DNA for the CDR3 is TGTGCCAGCAGCTTAGAGGGGAATACCTACGAGCAGTACTTC.

The chain is built from TRBV6-5 and TRBJ1-2; D is undetermined. Germline CDR1 MNHEY, CDR2 SVGAGI. Trimming left V 6 bases short and J 8 bases short, with 13 bases between. This CDR3 is 12 amino acids long. CDR3 region: CASSPGPKGYTF. The CDR3 region has the DNA TGTGCCAGCAGCCCCGGGCCCAAAGGCTACACCTTC.

V is TRBV6-5 and J is TRBJ2-7; 11 bases line up with TRBD1. The V and J ends lost 6 bases and 7 bases, in that order; junction bases with no gene match: 8. Germline CDR1 and CDR2: MNHEY and SVGAGI. The CDR3 totals 14 residues. The CDR3 coding sequence is TGTGCCAGCAGCCGGACAGGGGGCCTGCAAGAGCAGTACTTC. Translating gives CASSRTGGLQEQYF.

V usage is TRBV6-1 and J usage is TRBJ2-5; D remains unclear. The germline gives CDR1 MNHNS, CDR2 SASEGT. The CDR3 sequence is 14 residues long. Between the trimmed V and J ends, which lost 8 bases and 6 bases, there was a span of 19 bases. CDR3 residues: CASDMTGPSQTQYF. The CDR3 nucleotides read TGTGCCAGCGATATGACCGGGCCATCCCAGACCCAGTACTTC.

This clone was picked up one time. The chain couples TRBV6-1 to TRBJ1-3; D call uncertain. Germline lookup yields CDR1 MNHNS and CDR2 SASEGT. V was pared by 6 bases and J by 4 bases, with 7 bases between. The CDR3 totals 12 residues. CDR3 in amino acids: CASSQGGNTIYF. The DNA of the CDR3 is TGTGCCAGCAGCCAAGGGGGAAACACCATATATTTT.

This chain joins TRBV6-5 and TRBJ2-5, with D maybe TRBD2 (6 bases). Trimming pared 5 bases from V and 7 bases from J, leaving 20 bases between. CDR1 and CDR2 from the germline V gene are MNHEY and SVGAGI. The CDR3 is made up of 15 amino acids. The CDR3 protein is CASSRVSDYAMTQYF. The CDR3 bases are TGTGCCAGCAGTAGGGTATCGGACTATGCCATGACCCAGTACTTC.

The chain employs TRBV7-9 and TRBJ1-4; 7 nucleotides line up with TRBD1. The CDR3 is 15 residues long. Germline assignment: CDR1 SEHNR and CDR2 FQNEAQ (reference sequence). V trimming: 2 bases; J trimming: 6 bases; junction bases outside the gene matches: 6. The CDR3 spells CASSLMGTVDEKLFF. The CDR3 DNA is TGTGCCAGCAGCTTAATGGGGACAGTTGATGAAAAACTGTTTTTT.

V is TRBV9 and J is TRBJ2-7; 13 positions agree with TRBD2. The CDR3 runs 18 residues. Germline CDR1 reads SGDLS; CDR2 reads YYNGEE. The J segment lost 2 bases and the V segment lost 4 bases, leaving 12 bases of the junction unmatched. For the CDR3, the DNA is TGTGCCAGCAGCCCGGGACTAGCGGGGCGGACGTACACCTACGAGCAGTACTTC. It translates to CASSPGLAGRTYTYEQYF.

The V gene is TRBV28, the J gene TRBJ1-1, with D unresolved. Germline V gives CDR1 MDHEN, CDR2 SYDVKM. The CDR3 contains 15 residues. V was pared by 5 bases and J by 0 bases, with 13 bases between. The CDR3 sequence: CASSQAGGMNTEAFF. CDR3 coding DNA: TGTGCCAGCAGTCAGGCGGGAGGCATGAACACTGAAGCTTTCTTT.

CDR3 bases: TGTGCCAGCAGTTTCGGGGAGGTATGGGTTGTCCTCTCCTACGAGCAGTACTTC. Its translation is CASSFGEVWVVLSYEQYF. J is TRBJ2-7 and V is TRBV28; weak D call: TRBD2 (6 bases). The V gene lost 3 bases and the J gene lost 0 bases, with 21 bases spanning the gap. This CDR3 contains 18 residues. The germline CDR1 and CDR2 sequences are MDHEN and SYDVKM.

The chain combines TRBV11-2 with TRBJ1-6; no definite D call. Trimming shortened V by 0 bases and J by 9 bases, and 12 bases separated the two germline ends. In germline, CDR1 is SGHAT, CDR2 FQNNGV. There are 15 residues in the CDR3. In nucleotides, the CDR3 is TGTGCCAGCAGCTTAGAGCAAGGGAGGAGTTCACCCCTCCACTTT. It codes for CASSLEQGRSSPLHF.